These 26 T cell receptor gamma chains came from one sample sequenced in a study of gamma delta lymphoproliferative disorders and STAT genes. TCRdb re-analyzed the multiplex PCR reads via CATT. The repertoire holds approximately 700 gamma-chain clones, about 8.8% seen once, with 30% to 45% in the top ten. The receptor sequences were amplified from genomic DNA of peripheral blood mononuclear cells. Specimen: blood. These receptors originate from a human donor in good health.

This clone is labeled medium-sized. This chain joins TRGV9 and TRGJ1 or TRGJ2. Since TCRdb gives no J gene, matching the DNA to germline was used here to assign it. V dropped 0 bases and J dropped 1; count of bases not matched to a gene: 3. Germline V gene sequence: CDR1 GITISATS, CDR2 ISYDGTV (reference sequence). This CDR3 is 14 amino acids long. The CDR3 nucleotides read TGTGCCTTGTGGGAGGTGCCTAATTATTATAAGAAACTCTTT. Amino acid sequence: CALWEVPNYYKKLF.

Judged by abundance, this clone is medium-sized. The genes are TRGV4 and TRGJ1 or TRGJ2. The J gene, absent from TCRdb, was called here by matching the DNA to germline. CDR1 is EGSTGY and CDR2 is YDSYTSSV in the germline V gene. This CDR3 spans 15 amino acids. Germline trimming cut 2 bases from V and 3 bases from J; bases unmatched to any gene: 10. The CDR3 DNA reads TGTGCCACCTGGGATGCGCCTCACTTTTATTATAAGAAACTCTTT. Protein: CATWDAPHFYYKKLF.

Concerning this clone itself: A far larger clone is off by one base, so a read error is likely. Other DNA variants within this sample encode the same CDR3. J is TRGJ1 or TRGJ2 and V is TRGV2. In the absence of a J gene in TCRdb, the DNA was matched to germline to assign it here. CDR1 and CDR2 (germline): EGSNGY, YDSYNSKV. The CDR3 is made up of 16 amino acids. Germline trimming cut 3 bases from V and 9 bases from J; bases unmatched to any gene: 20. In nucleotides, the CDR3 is TGTGCCACCTGGGACCGGGTAGGTAAGCCTGGGGGTAAGAAACTCTTT. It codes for CATWDRVGKPGGKKLF.

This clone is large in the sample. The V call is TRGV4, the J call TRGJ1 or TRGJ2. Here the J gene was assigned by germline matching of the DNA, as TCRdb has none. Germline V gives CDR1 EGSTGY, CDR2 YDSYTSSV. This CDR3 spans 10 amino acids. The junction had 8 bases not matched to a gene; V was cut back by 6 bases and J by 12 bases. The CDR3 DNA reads TGTGCCACCTGGAGAGGGGGGAAACTCTTT. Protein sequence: CATWRGGKLF.

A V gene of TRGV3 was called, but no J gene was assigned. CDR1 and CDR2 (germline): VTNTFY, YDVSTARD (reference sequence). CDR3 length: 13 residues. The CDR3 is CATWNRTIGRGLF. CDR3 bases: TGTGCCACCTGGAACCGGACCATAGGTCGGGGGCTCTTT.

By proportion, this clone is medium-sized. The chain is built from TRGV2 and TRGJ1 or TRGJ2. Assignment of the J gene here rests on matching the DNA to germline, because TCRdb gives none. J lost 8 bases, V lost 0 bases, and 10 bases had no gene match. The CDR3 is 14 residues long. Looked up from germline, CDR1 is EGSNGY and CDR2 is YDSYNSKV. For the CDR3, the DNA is TGTGCCACCTGGGACGGGCCTATTATTGATAAGAAACTCTTT. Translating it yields CATWDGPIIDKKLF.

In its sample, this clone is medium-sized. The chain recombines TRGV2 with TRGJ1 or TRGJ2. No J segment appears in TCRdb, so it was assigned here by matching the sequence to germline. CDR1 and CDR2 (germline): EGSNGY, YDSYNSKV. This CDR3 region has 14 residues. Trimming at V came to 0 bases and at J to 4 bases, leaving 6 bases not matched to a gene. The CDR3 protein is CATWDGPWYYKKLF. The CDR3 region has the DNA TGTGCCACCTGGGACGGGCCATGGTATTATAAGAAACTCTTT.

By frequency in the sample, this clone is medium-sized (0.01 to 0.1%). CDR3 amino acids: CALWEVREKLF. The CDR3 DNA sequence: TGTGCCTTGTGGGAGGTGCGGGAGAAACTCTTT. The chain joins TRGV9 to TRGJ1 or TRGJ2. In the absence of a J gene in TCRdb, the DNA was matched to germline to assign it here. The V gene's germline CDR1 is GITISATS and CDR2 ISYDGTV (reference sequence). The CDR3 contains 11 residues. The V and J ends lost 0 bases and 11 bases, in that order; junction bases with no gene match: 4.

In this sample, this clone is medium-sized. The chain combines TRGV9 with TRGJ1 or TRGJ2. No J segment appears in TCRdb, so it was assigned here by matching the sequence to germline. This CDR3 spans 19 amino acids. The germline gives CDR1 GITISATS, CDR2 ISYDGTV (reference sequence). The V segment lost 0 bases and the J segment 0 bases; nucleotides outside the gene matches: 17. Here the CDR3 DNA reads TGTGCCTTGTGGGAGGTGTTTTTGAGACCGGGGTCGAATTATTATAAGAAACTCTTT. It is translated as CALWEVFLRPGSNYYKKLF.

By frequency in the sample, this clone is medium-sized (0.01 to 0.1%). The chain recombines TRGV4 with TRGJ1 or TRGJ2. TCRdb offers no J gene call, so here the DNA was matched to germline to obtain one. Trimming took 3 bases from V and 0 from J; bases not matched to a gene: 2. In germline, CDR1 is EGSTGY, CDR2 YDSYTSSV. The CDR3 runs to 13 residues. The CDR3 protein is CATWDKNYYKKLF. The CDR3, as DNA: TGTGCCACCTGGGATAAGAATTATTATAAGAAACTCTTT.

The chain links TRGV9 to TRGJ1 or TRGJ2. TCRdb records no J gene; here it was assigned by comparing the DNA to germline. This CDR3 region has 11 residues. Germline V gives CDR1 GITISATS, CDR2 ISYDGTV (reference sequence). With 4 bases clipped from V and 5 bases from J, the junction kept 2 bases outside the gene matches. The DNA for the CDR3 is TGTGCCTTGTGGGAAGATTATAAGAAACTCTTT. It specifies CALWEDYKKLF.

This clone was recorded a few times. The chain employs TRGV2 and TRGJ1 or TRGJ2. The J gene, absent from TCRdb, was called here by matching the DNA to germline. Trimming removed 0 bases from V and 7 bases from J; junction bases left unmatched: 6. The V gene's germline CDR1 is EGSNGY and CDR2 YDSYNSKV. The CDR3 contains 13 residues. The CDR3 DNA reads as TGTGCCACCTGGGACGGGCTAGGGTATAAGAAACTCTTT. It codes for CATWDGLGYKKLF.

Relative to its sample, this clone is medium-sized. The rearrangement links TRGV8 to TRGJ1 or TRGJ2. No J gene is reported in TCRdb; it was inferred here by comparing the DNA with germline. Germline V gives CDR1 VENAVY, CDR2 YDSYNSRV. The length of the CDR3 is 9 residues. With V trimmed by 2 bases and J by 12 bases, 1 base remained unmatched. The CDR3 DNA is TGTGCCACCTGGGATACGAAACTCTTT. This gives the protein CATWDTKLF.

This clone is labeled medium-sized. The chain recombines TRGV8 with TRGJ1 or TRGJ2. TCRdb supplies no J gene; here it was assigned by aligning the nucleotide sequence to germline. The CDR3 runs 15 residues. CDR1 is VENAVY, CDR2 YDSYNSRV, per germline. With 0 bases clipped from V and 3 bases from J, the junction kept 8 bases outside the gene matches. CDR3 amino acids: CATWDRPGIYYKKLF. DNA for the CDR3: TGTGCCACCTGGGATAGGCCGGGGATTTATTATAAGAAACTCTTT.

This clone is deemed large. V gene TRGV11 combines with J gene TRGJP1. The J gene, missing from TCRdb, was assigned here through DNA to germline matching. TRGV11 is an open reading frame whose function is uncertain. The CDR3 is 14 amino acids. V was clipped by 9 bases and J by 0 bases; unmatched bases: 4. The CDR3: CACWEDTTGWFKIF. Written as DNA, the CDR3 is TGTGCCTGCTGGGAAGATACCACTGGTTGGTTCAAGATATTT.

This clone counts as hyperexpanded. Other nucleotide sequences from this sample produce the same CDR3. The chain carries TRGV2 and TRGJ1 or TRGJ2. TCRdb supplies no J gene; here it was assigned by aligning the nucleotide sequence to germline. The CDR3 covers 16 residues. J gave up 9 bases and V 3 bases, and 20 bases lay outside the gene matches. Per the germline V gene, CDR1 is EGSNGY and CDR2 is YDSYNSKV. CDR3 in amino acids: CATWDRVGKPGGKKLF. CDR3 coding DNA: TGTGCCACCTGGGACCGGGTAGGTAAACCTGGGGGTAAGAAACTCTTT.

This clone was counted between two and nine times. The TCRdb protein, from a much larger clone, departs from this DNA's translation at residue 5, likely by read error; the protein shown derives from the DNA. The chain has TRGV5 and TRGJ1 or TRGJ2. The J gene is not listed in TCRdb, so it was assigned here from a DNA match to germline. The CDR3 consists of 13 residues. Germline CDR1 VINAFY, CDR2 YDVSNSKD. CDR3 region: CATWGRLRLKKLF. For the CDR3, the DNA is TGTGCCACCTGGGGCAGGCTGAGATTAAAGAAACTCTTT.

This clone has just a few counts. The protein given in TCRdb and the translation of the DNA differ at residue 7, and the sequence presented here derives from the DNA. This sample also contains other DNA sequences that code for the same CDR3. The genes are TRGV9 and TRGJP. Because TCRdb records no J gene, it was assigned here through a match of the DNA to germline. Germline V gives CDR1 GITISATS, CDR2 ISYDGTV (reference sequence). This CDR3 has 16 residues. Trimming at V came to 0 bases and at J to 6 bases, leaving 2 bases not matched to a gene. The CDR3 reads CALWEVLELGKKIKVF. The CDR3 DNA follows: TGTGCCTTGTGGGAGGTGCTAGAGTTGGGCAAAAAAATCAAGGTATTT.

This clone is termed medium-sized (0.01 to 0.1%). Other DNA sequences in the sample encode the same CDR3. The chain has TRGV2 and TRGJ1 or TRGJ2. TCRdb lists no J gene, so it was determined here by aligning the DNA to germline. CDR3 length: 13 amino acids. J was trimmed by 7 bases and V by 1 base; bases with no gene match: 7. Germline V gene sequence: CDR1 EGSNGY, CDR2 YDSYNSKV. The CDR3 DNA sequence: TGTGCCACCTGGGACGGCCCGGGGTATAAGAAACTCTTT. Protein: CATWDGPGYKKLF.

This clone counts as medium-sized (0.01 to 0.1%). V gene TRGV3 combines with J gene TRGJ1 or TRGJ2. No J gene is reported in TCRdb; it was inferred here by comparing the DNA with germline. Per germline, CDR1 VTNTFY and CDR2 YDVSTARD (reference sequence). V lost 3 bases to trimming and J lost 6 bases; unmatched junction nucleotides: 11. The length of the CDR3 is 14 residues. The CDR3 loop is CATWDGPQGYKKLF. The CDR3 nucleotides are TGTGCCACCTGGGACGGACCTCAGGGTTATAAGAAACTCTTT.

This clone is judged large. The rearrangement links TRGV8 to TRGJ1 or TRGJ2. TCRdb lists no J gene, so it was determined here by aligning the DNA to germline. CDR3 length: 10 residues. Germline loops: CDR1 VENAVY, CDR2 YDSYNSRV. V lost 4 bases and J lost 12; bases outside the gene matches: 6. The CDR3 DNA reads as TGTGCCACCTGGGAGACTATGAAACTCTTT. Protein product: CATWETMKLF.

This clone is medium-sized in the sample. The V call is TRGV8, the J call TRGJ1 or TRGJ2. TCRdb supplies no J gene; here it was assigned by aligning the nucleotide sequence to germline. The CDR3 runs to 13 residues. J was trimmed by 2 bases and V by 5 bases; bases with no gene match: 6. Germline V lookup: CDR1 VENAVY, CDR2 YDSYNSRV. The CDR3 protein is CATWVGDYYKKLF. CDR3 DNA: TGTGCCACCTGGGTGGGGGATTATTATAAGAAACTCTTT.

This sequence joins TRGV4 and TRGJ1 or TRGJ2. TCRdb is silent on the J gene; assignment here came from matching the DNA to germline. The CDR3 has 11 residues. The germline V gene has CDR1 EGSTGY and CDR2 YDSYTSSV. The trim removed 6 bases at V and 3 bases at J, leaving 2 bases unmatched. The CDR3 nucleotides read TGTGCCACCTGGCGTTATTATAAGAAACTCTTT. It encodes CATWRYYKKLF.

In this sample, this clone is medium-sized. This CDR3 reads CALESSLYYKKLF. The CDR3 DNA reads as TGTGCCTTGGAGTCCTCCCTTTATTATAAGAAACTCTTT. The V and J genes are TRGV9 and TRGJ1 or TRGJ2. Since TCRdb gives no J gene, matching the DNA to germline was used here to assign it. This CDR3 contains 13 residues. V shed 9 bases and J 3 bases; nucleotides not matched to a gene: 11. Germline assignment: CDR1 GITISATS and CDR2 ISYDGTV (reference sequence).

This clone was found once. The CDR3 DNA reads as TGTGCCACCTGGGATAGTTTTTTTACCACTGGTTGGTTCAAGATATTT. It translates to CATWDSFFTTGWFKIF. V and J are TRGV8 and TRGJP1. TCRdb lists no J gene, so it was determined here by aligning the DNA to germline. The V segment lost 1 base and the J segment 1 base; nucleotides outside the gene matches: 6. CDR1 and CDR2 from the germline V gene are VENAVY and YDSYNSRV. This CDR3 has 16 residues.

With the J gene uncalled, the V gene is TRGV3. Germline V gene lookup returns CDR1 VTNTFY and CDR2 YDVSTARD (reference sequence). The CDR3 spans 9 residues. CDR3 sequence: CATWTGKLF. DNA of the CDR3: TGTGCCACCTGGACAGGCAAACTCTTT.